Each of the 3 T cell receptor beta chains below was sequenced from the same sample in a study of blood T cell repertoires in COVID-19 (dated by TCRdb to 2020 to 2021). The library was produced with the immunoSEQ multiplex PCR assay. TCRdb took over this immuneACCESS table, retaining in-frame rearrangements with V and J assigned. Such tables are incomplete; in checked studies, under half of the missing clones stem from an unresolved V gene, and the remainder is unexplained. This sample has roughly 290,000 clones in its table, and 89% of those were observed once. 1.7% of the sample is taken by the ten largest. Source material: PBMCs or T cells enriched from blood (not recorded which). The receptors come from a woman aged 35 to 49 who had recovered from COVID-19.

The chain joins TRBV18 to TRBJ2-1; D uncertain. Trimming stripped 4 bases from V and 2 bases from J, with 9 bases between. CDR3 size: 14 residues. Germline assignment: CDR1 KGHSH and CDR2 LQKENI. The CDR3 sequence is CASSRVTPYNEQFF. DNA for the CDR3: TGTGCCAGCTCACGCGTTACCCCCTACAATGAGCAGTTCTTC.

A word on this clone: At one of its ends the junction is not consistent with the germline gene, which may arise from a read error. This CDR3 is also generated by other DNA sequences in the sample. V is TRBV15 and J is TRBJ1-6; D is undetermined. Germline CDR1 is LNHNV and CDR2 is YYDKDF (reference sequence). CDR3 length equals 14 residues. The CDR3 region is CATSRDSSNSPLHF. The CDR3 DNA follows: TGTGCCACCAGCAGAGACTCCTCTAATTCACCCCTCCACTTT.

The CDR3 protein is CASSLYSTNEQFF. In nucleotides, the CDR3 is TGTGCCAGCAGCTTGTACAGCACCAATGAGCAGTTCTTC. The chain uses TRBV5-4 and TRBJ2-1, with D unclear. V shed 1 base and J shed 6 bases, with 8 bases lying between them. The CDR3 has 13 residues. Germline V gene data show CDR1 as SGHNT and CDR2 as YYREEE (reference sequence).